Each of the 13 T cell receptor beta chains below was sequenced from the same sample in a study of cytomegalovirus exposure and HLA in healthy donors. Primers included in the PCR were 60 Vbeta and 13 Jbeta primers. Clones were read by immunoSEQ multiplex PCR, and TCRdb kept only the in-frame ones, dropping some. In the table there are 190,000 or so clones, 79% of which are singletons. Sequencing was done on a sample of PBMCs. These TCRs come from a girl between 10 and 17 years old in good health and CMV-seropositive.

This chain joins TRBV19 and TRBJ1-3; tentatively, D is TRBD1 (6 bases). V lost 6 bases, J lost 0 bases, and 9 bases lay in between. From germline, CDR1 is LNHDA and CDR2 SQIVND (reference sequence). CDR3 length equals 14 residues. The CDR3 reads CASRDRVSGNTIYF. DNA for the CDR3: TGTGCCAGTAGGGACAGAGTCTCTGGAAACACCATATATTTT.

The V call is TRBV12-5, the J call TRBJ2-5; 10 bases align to TRBD2. CDR3 length: 14 residues. Germline CDR1 reads LGHNT; CDR2 reads FRNRAP. V was clipped by 5 bases and J by 5 bases; unmatched bases: 5. The CDR3 loop is CASGLGTSVETQYF. CDR3 coding DNA: TGTGCTAGTGGTCTCGGGACTAGCGTCGAGACCCAGTACTTC.

This chain uses TRBV25-1 with TRBJ1-5; D remains unclear. The CDR3 contains 13 residues. Trimming stripped 2 bases from V and 9 bases from J, with 11 bases between. Germline V gene lookup returns CDR1 MGHDK and CDR2 SYGVNS. The CDR3 DNA reads as TGTGCCAGCAGTGAAAACCCCCGGGGGCCCCAGCATTTT. This sequence encodes CASSENPRGPQHF.

The V and J genes are TRBV5-4 and TRBJ2-3; no reliable D call. Germline CDR1 reads SGHNT; CDR2 reads YYREEE (reference sequence). The V end lost 4 bases, the J end lost 4 bases, and 13 bases lay between the germline ends. This CDR3 has 14 amino acids. CDR3 sequence reads: CASSPDQVADTQYF. The CDR3 coding sequence is TGTGCCAGCAGCCCTGATCAGGTGGCAGATACGCAGTATTTT.

The chain joins TRBV6-6 to TRBJ1-5, with 7 bases fitting TRBD1. In germline, CDR1 is MNHNY, CDR2 SVGAGI (reference sequence). With 6 bases clipped from V and 7 bases from J, the junction kept 6 bases outside the gene matches. CDR3 length: 13 amino acids. In DNA form, the CDR3 reads TGTGCCAGCAGCCCGGGACAGTCACAGCCCCAGCATTTT. It translates to CASSPGQSQPQHF.

The V gene is TRBV19, the J gene TRBJ2-1, with TRBD2 matching 13 bases. The CDR3 totals 15 residues. V shed 7 bases, J shed 12 bases, and the junction held 12 bases outside the gene matches. CDR1 LNHDA and CDR2 SQIVND come from the germline V gene (reference sequence). The CDR3 DNA follows: TGTGCCAGTAAGCTTGGACTAGCGGGGGTAGATGGGCAGTTCTTC. It yields the protein CASKLGLAGVDGQFF.

The chain recombines TRBV19 with TRBJ2-3; 7 nucleotides align to TRBD2. CDR3 length equals 15 residues. The junction had 15 bases not matched to a gene; V was cut back by 10 bases and J by 5 bases. Looked up from germline, CDR1 is LNHDA and CDR2 is SQIVND (reference sequence). The CDR3: CATHAGSWGGDTQYF. The CDR3 DNA reads as TGTGCCACCCACGCCGGCTCCTGGGGGGGAGATACGCAGTATTTT.

The rearrangement links TRBV5-1 to TRBJ2-7; D is uncertain. This CDR3 region has 13 residues. The V end lost 1 base, the J end lost 2 bases, and 7 bases lay between the germline ends. From germline, CDR1 is SGHRS and CDR2 YFSETQ. CDR3 bases: TGCGCCAGCAGCTTGTCTGTTACCTACGAGCAGTACTTC. Its protein is CASSLSVTYEQYF.

This sequence joins TRBV13 and TRBJ2-2; 9 nucleotides match TRBD1. Germline loops: CDR1 PRHDT, CDR2 FYEKMQ (reference sequence). The CDR3 has 16 residues. V shed 1 base and J 7 bases; nucleotides not matched to a gene: 7. The DNA of the CDR3 is TGTGCCAGCAGCTTAGCGGGACAGGGTTTCAGCGGGGAGCTGTTTTTT. As protein: CASSLAGQGFSGELFF.

The V gene is TRBV18, the J gene TRBJ2-5; TRBD2 matches 7 bases. Germline CDR1 is KGHSH and CDR2 is LQKENI. V trimming: 3 bases; J trimming: 1 base; junction bases outside the gene matches: 2. The CDR3 spans 14 residues. CDR3 region: CASSPGGAQETQYF. The CDR3 DNA follows: TGTGCCAGCTCACCGGGAGGGGCCCAAGAGACCCAGTACTTC.

The chain is built from TRBV5-1 and TRBJ2-3, with D perhaps TRBD2 (5 bases). This CDR3 is built from 14 residues. Germline-derived CDR1 and CDR2 are SGHRS and YFSETQ. V gave up 4 bases and J gave up 6 bases, with 15 bases separating them. The DNA of the CDR3 is TGCGCCAGCAGCCAAGTACTAGGTCCTGATACGCAGTATTTT. It specifies CASSQVLGPDTQYF.

The rearrangement links TRBV29-1 to TRBJ1-4; 7 nucleotides align to TRBD1. The CDR3 length is 15 residues. V was pared by 3 bases and J by 8 bases, with 12 bases of the junction left unmatched. Germline CDR1 and CDR2: SQVTM and ANQGSEA. CDR3 in amino acids: CSVDLTGTAGEKLFF. CDR3 DNA sequence: TGCAGCGTTGATCTAACCGGGACAGCGGGCGAAAAACTGTTTTTT.

V gene TRBV11-3 combines with J gene TRBJ2-1; 8 bases line up with TRBD2. CDR1 SGHNT and CDR2 YENEEA come from the germline V gene. Trimming at V came to 5 bases and at J to 10 bases, leaving 13 bases not matched to a gene. The CDR3 sequence is 15 residues long. DNA of the CDR3: TGTGCCAGCAGCCGTTTTGGGACTAGTTCTGAAGAGCAGTTCTTC. Protein: CASSRFGTSSEEQFF.